The next 29 T cell receptor beta chains were all read from a single sample in a study of blood T cells in healthy people across ages. A second PCR, run for about 7 to 11 cycles, used a sample-barcoded 5' primer plus a J-beta primer mix. MiXCR, applied by TCRdb to the 5' RACE reads, yields one record per CDR3 protein. The data hold roughly 1,800,000 distinct CDR3 sequences, with roughly 49% observed a single time. The specimen sequenced was blood. These receptors came from a middle-aged woman in good health.

This clonotype showed up just a few times. This sequence joins TRBV27 and TRBJ1-5; no clear D gene. The CDR3 runs 14 residues. V gave up 4 bases and J gave up 4 bases, with 11 bases separating them. CDR1 is MNHEY and CDR2 is SMNVEV in the germline V gene (reference sequence). For the CDR3, the DNA is TGTGCCAGCAGTTACGACGGCATAAATCAGCCCCAGCATTTT. It codes for CASSYDGINQPQHF.

The rearrangement joins TRBV10-1 to TRBJ2-7, with TRBD1 identical over 9 bases. Germline V gene data show CDR1 as WNHNN and CDR2 as SYGVQD (reference sequence). V lost 0 bases, J lost 9 bases, and 6 bases stayed unmatched. The CDR3 has 14 residues. CDR3 residues: CASSESGTGLSQYF. The CDR3 region has the DNA TGCGCCAGCAGTGAGTCAGGGACAGGGTTATCGCAGTACTTC.

The CDR3 nucleotides read TGTGCCAGCACCCGAACTATAACAGGGTACACTGAAGCTTTCTTT. Encoded protein: CASTRTITGYTEAFF. This chain joins TRBV6-5 and TRBJ1-1; D might be TRBD1 (6 bases). The ends were cut back, 7 bases at V and 3 bases at J, with 18 bases in the middle. The CDR3 runs 15 residues. Germline CDR1 is MNHEY and CDR2 is SVGAGI.

There are a few counts of this clonotype. This sequence joins TRBV15 and TRBJ2-1; maybe TRBD2 (5 bases). V was shortened by 4 bases and J by 3 bases, with 16 bases between the two germline ends. There are 16 residues in the CDR3. Germline CDR1 reads LNHNV; CDR2 reads YYDKDF (reference sequence). The CDR3 region is CATSNPSGFYYNEQFF. The CDR3 bases are TGTGCCACCAGCAATCCATCGGGATTTTACTACAATGAGCAGTTCTTC.

This rearrangement joins TRBV2 to TRBJ1-2; a weak D match, TRBD1 (6 bases). This CDR3 comprises 14 residues. Germline CDR1 and CDR2: SNHLY and FYNNEI. Trimming pared 1 base from V and 9 bases from J, leaving 15 bases between. CDR3 region: CASSEVGGGLRYTF. In DNA form, the CDR3 reads TGTGCCAGCAGTGAAGTAGGGGGGGGTCTTCGCTACACCTTC.

The CDR3 nucleotides are TGTGCCAGCAGTTACACTTGGGGGACAGTTCAAAGGGGGGCCGTTAAAGAGACCCAGTACTTC. Its protein is CASSYTWGTVQRGAVKETQYF. The chain is built from TRBV6-2 or TRBV6-3 and TRBJ2-5; D is perhaps TRBD1 (7 bases). Trimming cost V 2 bases and J 3 bases, with 31 bases left between them. CDR1 and CDR2 (germline): MNHEY, SVGEGT. The CDR3 has 21 amino acids.

Turning to this clonotype: The junction and the germline gene differ at one end; a read error may be behind it. The chain links TRBV4-1 to TRBJ2-3; 7 bases agree with TRBD2. The CDR3 loop spans 14 amino acids. Germline V lookup: CDR1 MGHRA, CDR2 YSYEKL. The CDR3 DNA follows: TGCGCCAGCAGCCCGCCGACTAGCACGGATACGCAGTATTTT. Its protein product is CASSPPTSTDTQYF.

The chain carries TRBV6-2 or TRBV6-3 and TRBJ2-4, with a tentative D call TRBD2 (7 bases). Matching the DNA end better, TRBJ2-5 makes the J call doubtful. There are 16 residues in the CDR3. CDR1 and CDR2 (germline): MNHEY, SVGEGT. CDR3 in amino acids: CASSPYPGGAQETQYF. The CDR3 nucleotides are TGTGCCAGCAGCCCCTACCCGGGGGGCGCGCAAGAGACCCAGTACTTC.

In this sample, this clonotype turned up once. The chain employs TRBV10-3 and TRBJ1-6, with 7 bases aligning to TRBD1. The CDR3 has 14 residues. The junction had 3 bases not matched to a gene; V was cut back by 3 bases and J by 7 bases. Per germline, CDR1 ENHRY and CDR2 SYGVKD. Written as DNA, the CDR3 is TGTGCCATCAGTGAAGACAGGGTGAATTCACCCCTCCACTTT. Encoded protein: CAISEDRVNSPLHF.

The chain has TRBV5-5 and TRBJ2-6, with 7 nucleotides matching TRBD1. CDR1 and CDR2 (germline): SGHKS, YYEKEE (reference sequence). J was trimmed by 6 bases and V by 5 bases; bases with no gene match: 8. The CDR3 extends over 15 amino acids. CDR3 coding DNA: TGTGCCAGCAGACCCAACACAGGGGTGGCCAACGTCCTGACTTTC. This encodes CASRPNTGVANVLTF.

The V call is TRBV3-1, the J call TRBJ2-5, with 8 bases matching TRBD2. Germline assignment: CDR1 LGHDT and CDR2 YNNKEL (reference sequence). The CDR3 has 17 residues. Trimming took 0 bases from V and 4 from J; bases not matched to a gene: 10. In DNA, the CDR3 is TGTGCCAGCAGCCAAGATTCAAGGCGGGGGGCGGGAGAGACCCAGTACTTC. It is translated as CASSQDSRRGAGETQYF.

This clonotype was picked up a small number of times. J is TRBJ2-1 and V is TRBV4-1, with TRBD2 matching 10 bases. This CDR3 has 18 residues. Trimming removed 4 bases from V and 7 bases from J; junction bases left unmatched: 16. Germline V gene sequence: CDR1 MGHRA, CDR2 YSYEKL. CDR3 DNA sequence: TGCGCCAGCAGCCTCTCCCAAGCCCTTAGCGGGGGGAGGAATGAGCAGTTCTTC. Protein: CASSLSQALSGGRNEQFF.

The sample holds a few counts of this clonotype. J is TRBJ2-7 and V is TRBV20-1; D unclear. Germline values: CDR1 DFQATT, CDR2 SNEGSKA (reference sequence). This CDR3 is built from 13 residues. Trimming removed 3 bases at V and 3 bases at J, with 12 bases between. CDR3 nucleotides: TGCAGTGCTAGGCGTCATACCAGCTACGAGCAGTACTTC. Translated, it gives CSARRHTSYEQYF.

This sequence joins TRBV12-3 or TRBV12-4 and TRBJ1-5, with 9 positions matching TRBD1. CDR3 size: 19 residues. V shed 6 bases, J shed 0 bases, and the junction held 15 bases outside the gene matches. In nucleotides, the CDR3 is TGTGCCAGCAGCCCGAATTTGGGACAGGGTCGGGATAGCAATCAGCCCCAGCATTTT. It yields the protein CASSPNLGQGRDSNQPQHF.

Worth noting for this clonotype: The junction departs from germline at one end; a sequencing error may be responsible. The V gene is TRBV5-4, the J gene TRBJ2-5; possibly TRBD1 or TRBD2 for D (5 bases each). Germline assignment: CDR1 SGHNT and CDR2 YYREEE (reference sequence). The CDR3 has 13 amino acids. Written as DNA, the CDR3 is TGTGCCAGCAGCTTGGCAGGGTGGGAGACCCGGTACTTC. It translates to CASSLAGWETRYF.

This chain connects TRBV4-3 to TRBJ1-1; 8 positions agree with TRBD1. The germline gives CDR1 LGHNA, CDR2 YSLEER. This CDR3 region has 16 residues. J was trimmed by 4 bases and V by 0 bases; bases with no gene match: 7. CDR3 loop: CASSQDFRGPSTEAFF. DNA for the CDR3: TGCGCCAGCAGCCAAGACTTCAGGGGGCCGAGCACTGAAGCTTTCTTT.

In the case of this clonotype: The germline gene is not matched at one end of the junction; a read error may be the cause. The chain joins TRBV15 to TRBJ2-1; D is uncertain. This CDR3 region has 15 residues. Germline lookup yields CDR1 LNHNV and CDR2 YYDKDF (reference sequence). DNA of the CDR3: TGTGCCACCAGCGTTACGCTAGGCTTCTACAATGAGCGGTTCTTC. Its translation: CATSVTLGFYNERFF.

This chain uses TRBV6-5 with TRBJ2-4; TRBD2 matches 10 bases. The CDR3 runs 17 residues. Germline trimming cut 0 bases from V and 1 base from J; bases unmatched to any gene: 3. Germline lookup yields CDR1 MNHEY and CDR2 SVGAGI. The CDR3 bases are TGTGCCAGCAGTTACTCAAGCGGGGGGGCCGCCAAAAACATTCAGTACTTC. Its protein is CASSYSSGGAAKNIQYF.

The gene calls are TRBV24-1 and TRBJ2-2; D is possibly TRBD1 (6 bases). The CDR3 consists of 15 residues. Germline V lookup: CDR1 KGHDR, CDR2 SFDVKD. Trimming removed 3 bases at V and 4 bases at J, with 11 bases between. DNA for the CDR3: TGTGCCACCAGTGATACAGGGCTCTTCACCGGGGAGCTGTTTTTT. This translates into CATSDTGLFTGELFF.

The sample holds a few counts of this clonotype. The chain combines TRBV6-6 with TRBJ2-5, with D hard to call. The J call is in doubt because the DNA end fits TRBJ2-7 better. The CDR3 totals 13 residues. Germline values: CDR1 MNHNY, CDR2 SVGAGI (reference sequence). CDR3 in DNA: TGTGCCAGCAGTCAACCCACCGACTACGAGCAGTACTTC. Translation: CASSQPTDYEQYF.

This clonotype came up once. At one end the junction does not follow the germline gene, possibly because of a read error. In DNA form, the CDR3 reads TGTGCCTGCAGCCGTAGGACTGATACGCAGTATTTT. Protein sequence: CACSRRTDTQYF. This sequence joins TRBV11-2 and TRBJ2-3, with a tentative D call TRBD2 (5 bases). The length of the CDR3 is 12 residues. The germline V gene encodes CDR1 SGHAT and CDR2 FQNNGV. The variable domain in full, with the rest retrieved from reference TRBV11-2 and TRBJ2-3, is EAGVAQSPRYKIIEKRQSVAFWCNPISGHATLYWYQQILGQGPKLLIQFQNNGVVDDSQLPKDRFSAERLKGVDSTLKIQPAKLEDSAVYLCACSRRTDTQYFGPGTRLTVL.

The sample holds a few counts of this clonotype. CDR3 protein: CASSQGASGYEQYF. The CDR3 DNA follows: TGCGCCAGCAGCCAAGGCGCTAGCGGCTACGAGCAGTACTTC. V is TRBV4-1 and J is TRBJ2-7, with TRBD2 matching over 7 bases. Unmatched junction bases numbered 3, after V lost 1 base and J lost 3 bases. CDR1 and CDR2 (germline): MGHRA, YSYEKL. The CDR3 covers 14 residues.

The chain uses TRBV7-3 and TRBJ2-4; D is unclear. Judging by the DNA end, TRBJ2-7 fits better; the J call may be wrong. The germline CDR1 and CDR2 sequences are SGHTA and FQGTGA. The CDR3 consists of 13 residues. For the CDR3, the DNA is TGTGCCAGCAGCGCAAACGACGGCTACGAGCAGTACTTC. Its translation: CASSANDGYEQYF.

The V call is TRBV28, the J call TRBJ1-1; 7 bases are shared with TRBD1. Germline loops: CDR1 MDHEN, CDR2 SYDVKM. Germline trimming cut 5 bases from V and 4 bases from J; bases unmatched to any gene: 7. The length of the CDR3 is 14 residues. Written as DNA, the CDR3 is TGTGCCAGCAGTGCGTCGACAGGGATCACTGAAGCTTTCTTT. Amino acids: CASSASTGITEAFF.

This clonotype was seen more than once but under ten times. V usage is TRBV10-3 and J usage is TRBJ2-1, with TRBD2 as a possible D gene (6 bases). Trimming removed 5 bases from V and 2 bases from J, with 7 bases in between. This CDR3 comprises 13 residues. Germline V CDR1 and CDR2: ENHRY, SYGVKD. CDR3 protein: CAISSGAYNEQFF. CDR3 nucleotides: TGTGCCATCAGTTCGGGGGCCTACAATGAGCAGTTCTTC.

This clonotype was detected a few times. The V call is TRBV5-1, the J call TRBJ1-6; no firm D call. CDR1 and CDR2 from the germline V gene are SGHRS and YFSETQ. The CDR3 contains 13 residues. Trimming took off 0 bases at V and 12 bases at J, with 10 bases between the two ends. The CDR3 nucleotides read TGCGCCAGCAGCTTGGAGACACCGAAACCCCTCCACTTT. Protein: CASSLETPKPLHF. Combining the CDR3 with reference TRBV5-1 and TRBJ1-6 gives the whole variable domain KAGVTQTPRYLIKTRGQQVTLSCSPISGHRSVSWYQQTPGQGLQFLFEYFSETQRNKGNFPGRFSGRQFSNSRSEMNVSTLELGDSALYLCASSLETPKPLHFGNGTRLTVT.

Only a few counts were recorded for this clonotype. This sequence joins TRBV28 and TRBJ2-4; 7 nucleotides match TRBD2. The CDR3 loop spans 14 amino acids. The germline gives CDR1 MDHEN, CDR2 SYDVKM. After removal of 5 bases from V and 5 bases from J, the junction contained 6 bases not matched to a gene. The chain's CDR3 is CASSLLGRENIQYF. The CDR3 region has the DNA TGTGCCAGCAGTCTCCTTGGGAGGGAAAACATTCAGTACTTC.

This clonotype showed up just a few times. This chain connects TRBV18 to TRBJ2-7; 10 bases agree with TRBD2. With 1 base clipped from V and 1 base from J, the junction kept 4 bases outside the gene matches. This CDR3 has 16 amino acids. CDR1 KGHSH and CDR2 LQKENI come from the germline V gene. CDR3 sequence reads: CASSPRASGGSYEQYF. The CDR3 DNA follows: TGTGCCAGCTCACCACGTGCTAGCGGGGGTTCCTACGAGCAGTACTTC.

The chain employs TRBV7-3 and TRBJ2-3; 10 bases fit TRBD2. The ends lost 7 bases at V and 1 base at J; junction bases unmatched: 5. Germline-derived CDR1 and CDR2 are SGHTA and FQGTGA. The CDR3 is 15 amino acids. CDR3 DNA: TGTGCCAGCAAACAGCGGGGGGGCGGCACAGATACGCAGTATTTT. This translates into CASKQRGGGTDTQYF.